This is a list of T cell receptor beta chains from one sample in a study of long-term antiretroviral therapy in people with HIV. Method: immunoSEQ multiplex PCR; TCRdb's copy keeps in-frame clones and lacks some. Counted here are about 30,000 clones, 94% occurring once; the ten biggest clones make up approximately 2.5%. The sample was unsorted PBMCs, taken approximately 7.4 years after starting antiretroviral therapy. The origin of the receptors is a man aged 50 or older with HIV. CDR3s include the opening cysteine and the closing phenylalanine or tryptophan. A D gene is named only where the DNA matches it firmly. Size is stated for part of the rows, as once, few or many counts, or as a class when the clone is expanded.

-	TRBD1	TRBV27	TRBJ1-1	TGTGCCAGCACCCAGGGGGGAAACACTGAAGCTTTCTTT	CASTQGGNTEAFF
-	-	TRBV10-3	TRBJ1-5	TGTGCCATCAGTCCCTCCGGTTATCAGCCCCAGCATTTT	CAISPSGYQPQHF
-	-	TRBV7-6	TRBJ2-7	TGTGCCAGCAGCGAGGGTTCCAGGGGCTACGAGCAGTACTTC	CASSEGSRGYEQYF
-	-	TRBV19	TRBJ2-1	TGTGCCAGTAGTATATCGGTCTCGGGGCCCAGAGGTTACAATGAGCAGTTCTTC	CASSISVSGPRGYNEQFF
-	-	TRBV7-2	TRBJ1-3	TGTGCCAGCAGCTTAGGATCAACTGGAAACACCATATATTTT	CASSLGSTGNTIYF
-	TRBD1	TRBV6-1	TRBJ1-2	TGTGCCAGCAGAAGCCCCGGGACAGGTTATGGCTACACCTTC	CASRSPGTGYGYTF
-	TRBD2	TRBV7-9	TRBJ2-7	TGTGCCAGCAGCTTTAGCGGGGGGGCCTTTGACAACGAGCAGTACTTC	CASSFSGGAFDNEQYF
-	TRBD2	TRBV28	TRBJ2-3	TGTGGGACTAGCGGGGGGTACCACACAGATACGCAGTATTTT	CGTSGGYHTDTQYF
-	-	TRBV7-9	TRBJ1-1	TGTGCCAGCAGCCCGAGATTTAAGGACACTGAAGCTTTCTTT	CASSPRFKDTEAFF
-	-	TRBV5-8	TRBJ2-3	TGTGCCAGCAGCTTAACCCGGATTTCAGATACGCAGTATTTT	CASSLTRISDTQYF
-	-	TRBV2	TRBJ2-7	TGTGCCAGCAGCCTAGCCGCCCCGGCCGAGCAGTACTTC	CASSLAAPAEQYF
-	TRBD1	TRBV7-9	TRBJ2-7	TGTGCCAGCAGCTTAACAGGGGACGAGCAGTACTTC	CASSLTGDEQYF
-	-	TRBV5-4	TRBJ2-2	TGTGCCAGCACCCCGTTCGCGAACACCGGGGAGCTGTTTTTT	CASTPFANTGELFF
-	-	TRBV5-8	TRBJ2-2	TGTGCCAGCAGCTTAAACAAAGCCACCGGGGAGCTGTTTTTT	CASSLNKATGELFF
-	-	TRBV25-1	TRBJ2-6	TGTGCCAGCAGCCAGACGGGGGCGAGCTCTGGGGCCAACGTCCTGACTTTC	CASSQTGASSGANVLTF
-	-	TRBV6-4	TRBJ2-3	TGTGCCAGCAGTGCCCGGCACACAGATACGCAGTATTTT	CASSARHTDTQYF
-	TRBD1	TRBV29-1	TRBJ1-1	TGCAGCGGCTACAGGGGACAGAACACTGAAGCTTTCTTT	CSGYRGQNTEAFF
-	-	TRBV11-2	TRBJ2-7	TGTGCCAGCAGCCCACGCCCCTACGAGCAGTACTTC	CASSPRPYEQYF
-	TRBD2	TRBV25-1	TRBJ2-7	TGTGCCAGCAGCCACCTGGGAGGGTACGAGCAGTACTTC	CASSHLGGYEQYF
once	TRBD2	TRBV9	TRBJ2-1	TGTGCCAGCAGCGTAGCAGCGGGGGCCGGGAATGAGCAGTTCTTC	CASSVAAGAGNEQFF
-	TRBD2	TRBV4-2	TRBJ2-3	TGTGCCAGCAGCCAAGATCGCAGCGGGGCCACAAATACGCAGTATTTT	CASSQDRSGATNTQYF
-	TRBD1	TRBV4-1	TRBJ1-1	TGCGCCAGCAGCCAAGCAGGGGGCCCCATGAACACTGAAGCTTTCTTT	CASSQAGGPMNTEAFF